The source of this TCR beta chain is a study of technical replicates of blood from a handful of donors. Trimming cost V 3 bases and J 0 bases, with 16 bases left between them. The germline gives CDR1 SGDLS, CDR2 YYNGEE. This CDR3 has 18 residues. The method was immunoSEQ multiplex PCR; TCRdb's version includes in-frame clones alone and lacks a portion of them. The data hold roughly 90,000 clones, with about 94% observed a single time. This clone has only one observation. The clonotype was recovered from a human donor in good health. Sequencing used T cells isolated from PBMCs. The rearrangement uses TRBV9 and TRBJ1-6; D gene ambiguous. DNA of the CDR3: TGTGCCAGCAGCGGACTTAGTTTAGGGAGCTCCTATAATTCACCCCTCCACTTT. Translating gives CASSGLSLGSSYNSPLHF.